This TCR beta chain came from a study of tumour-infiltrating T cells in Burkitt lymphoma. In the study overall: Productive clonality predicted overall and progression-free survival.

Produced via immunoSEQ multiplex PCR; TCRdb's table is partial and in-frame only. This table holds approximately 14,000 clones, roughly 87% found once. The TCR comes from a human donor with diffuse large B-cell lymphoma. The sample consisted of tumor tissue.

CDR3 in DNA: TGTGCCAGCAGCGATAGACTAGCGGGACCCGAGCAGTACTTC. Translation: CASSDRLAGPEQYF. The chain combines TRBV9 with TRBJ2-7, with 11 positions matching TRBD2. With V trimmed by 3 bases and J by 6 bases, 5 bases remained unmatched. The CDR3 covers 14 residues. Germline lookup yields CDR1 SGDLS and CDR2 YYNGEE.